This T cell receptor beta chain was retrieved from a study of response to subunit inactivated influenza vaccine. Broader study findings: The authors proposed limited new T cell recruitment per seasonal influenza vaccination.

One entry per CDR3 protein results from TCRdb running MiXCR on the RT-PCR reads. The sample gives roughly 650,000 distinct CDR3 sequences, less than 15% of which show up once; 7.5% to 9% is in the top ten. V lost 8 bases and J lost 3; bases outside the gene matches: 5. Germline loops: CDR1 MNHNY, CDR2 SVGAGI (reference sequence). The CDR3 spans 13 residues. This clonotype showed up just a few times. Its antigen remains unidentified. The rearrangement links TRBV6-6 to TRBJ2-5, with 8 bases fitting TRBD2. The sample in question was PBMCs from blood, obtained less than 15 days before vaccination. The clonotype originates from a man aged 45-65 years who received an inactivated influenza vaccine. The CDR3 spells CASALAGKETQYF. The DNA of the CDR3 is TGTGCCAGCGCCTTAGCGGGGAAAGAGACCCAGTACTTC.